These 8 T cell receptor beta chains were all obtained from the same sample, sequenced in a study of cytomegalovirus exposure and HLA in healthy donors. The PCR had 60 Vbeta and 13 Jbeta primers. TCRdb's table, derived via immunoSEQ multiplex PCR, lists solely in-frame clones and lacks some. This table lists 45,000 to 70,000 clones. Input material: PBMCs. The origin of the receptors is a woman younger than 45 in good health and CMV-seropositive.

CDR3 amino acids: CASSPGQGDQPQHF. For the CDR3, the DNA is TGTGCCAGCAGTCCAGGACAGGGGGATCAGCCCCAGCATTTT. This chain uses TRBV27 with TRBJ1-5; TRBD1 matches at 10 bases. The germline V gene encodes CDR1 MNHEY and CDR2 SMNVEV (reference sequence). J was trimmed by 5 bases and V by 5 bases; bases with no gene match: 3. The CDR3 runs 14 residues.

The V call is TRBV6-5, the J call TRBJ1-4, with D possibly TRBD1 on 6 matching bases. Trimming cost V 6 bases and J 7 bases, with 15 bases left between them. There are 14 residues in the CDR3. Germline loops: CDR1 MNHEY, CDR2 SVGAGI. CDR3 coding DNA: TGTGCCAGCAGCAAGGGAGGGGGAATTGAAAAACTGTTTTTT. Protein: CASSKGGGIEKLFF.

V usage is TRBV2 and J usage is TRBJ2-2, with 12 bases identical to TRBD2. This CDR3 spans 15 amino acids. V dropped 5 bases and J dropped 3; count of bases not matched to a gene: 1. Per the germline V gene, CDR1 is SNHLY and CDR2 is FYNNEI. The CDR3 DNA reads as TGTGCCAGCAGTAGACTAGCGGGAGACACCGGGGAGCTGTTTTTT. Translation: CASSRLAGDTGELFF.

V usage is TRBV7-2 and J usage is TRBJ2-5, with TRBD2 identical over 7 bases. Germline V lookup: CDR1 SGHTA, CDR2 FQGNSA. Trimming cost V 0 bases and J 7 bases; bases outside gene matches: 11. There are 16 residues in the CDR3. The CDR3 DNA reads as TGTGCCAGCAGCTTAGCGGAGGGAGGGCCGGGAGGGACCCAGTACTTC. It encodes CASSLAEGGPGGTQYF.

This CDR3 is CASSTELAGAPYEQYF. CDR3 in DNA: TGTGCCAGCAGCACCGAACTAGCGGGAGCTCCCTACGAGCAGTACTTC. The chain carries TRBV5-4 and TRBJ2-7, with TRBD2 matching 11 bases. With V trimmed by 4 bases and J by 2 bases, 8 bases remained unmatched. Germline-derived CDR1 and CDR2 are SGHNT and YYREEE (reference sequence). The CDR3 runs 16 residues.

CDR3 nucleotide sequence: TGCGCCAGCAGCGTGGACAGGAGAGGAACTGAAGCTTTCTTT. This translates into CASSVDRRGTEAFF. The chain uses TRBV5-1 and TRBJ1-1; the match to TRBD1 covers 7 bases. This CDR3 has 14 residues. Germline V CDR1 and CDR2: SGHRS, YFSETQ. Losses at the gene ends were 4 bases for V and 5 bases for J; bases not matched to a gene: 8.

The gene calls are TRBV15 and TRBJ1-5; D is ambiguous. Per the germline V gene, CDR1 is LNHNV and CDR2 is YYDKDF (reference sequence). CDR3 length: 15 residues. V was pared by 0 bases and J by 5 bases, with 11 bases between. The chain's CDR3 is CATSRDSRGDQPQHF. The CDR3 DNA sequence: TGTGCCACCAGCAGAGATAGCAGAGGAGATCAGCCCCAGCATTTT.

The CDR3 loop is CAWGRSSYNSPLHF. For the CDR3, the DNA is TGTGCCTGGGGGAGGTCCTCCTATAATTCACCCCTCCACTTT. The chain combines TRBV30 with TRBJ1-6; no clear D gene. Trimming shortened V by 5 bases and J by 0 bases, and 8 bases separated the two germline ends. The CDR3 is 14 residues long. Looked up from germline, CDR1 is GTSNPN and CDR2 is SVGIG (reference sequence).